The rows below give T cell receptor beta chains drawn from one sample of a study of cytomegalovirus exposure and HLA in healthy donors. Measured with immunoSEQ multiplex PCR; TCRdb has only the in-frame clones, and not every one. The profile shows 150,000 to 200,000 clones, over 70% of them singletons. The sequencing sample was made of PBMCs. These TCRs come from a woman between 18 and 30 years old in good health and CMV-seropositive. The CDR3 runs from the conserved cysteine through the conserved F or W. A row's size may be missing; if present it is once, few, many or a size class.

j_call | clone_size | v_call | cdr3_aa
TRBJ2-4 | - | TRBV6-6 | CASSVQGLVKNIQYF
TRBJ2-1 | - | TRBV6-4 | CASRRGGVGEQFF
TRBJ1-4 | - | TRBV7-6 | CASSPNRGRNEKLFF
TRBJ1-1 | - | TRBV20-1 | CSARSSTEAFF
TRBJ2-6 | - | TRBV25-1 | CASSPPGAGANVLTF
TRBJ1-1 | - | TRBV6-5 | CASRTGDRGPEAFF
TRBJ2-7 | few | TRBV7-6 | CASSLRDSGAKEQYF
TRBJ2-2 | - | TRBV1 | CTSSQDPPHFERTGELFF
TRBJ2-1 | - | TRBV29-1 | CSVDRPGLAYNEQFF
TRBJ1-2 | - | TRBV18 | CASSPPDRNYGYTF
TRBJ1-1 | - | TRBV4-1 | CASSQVRGEAFF
TRBJ1-1 | - | TRBV27 | CASSFTGGDTEAFF
TRBJ1-4 | - | TRBV28 | CASSLARGGEKLFF
TRBJ2-5 | - | TRBV4-1 | CASSQAHVAVKETQYF
TRBJ2-3 | - | TRBV4-3 | CASSQSLVMETDTQYF
TRBJ1-2 | - | TRBV9 | CASSGTVSRGYTF
TRBJ1-3 | - | TRBV11-2 | CASSLDGRRTLATIYF
TRBJ2-6 | - | TRBV9 | CASSGGTEFRSGANVLTF
TRBJ2-3 | - | TRBV15 | CATSRDSQVPPYDTQYF
TRBJ2-1 | - | TRBV5-6 | CASDGYNEQFF
TRBJ1-5 | - | TRBV7-6 | CASISLGRDQPQHF
TRBJ2-5 | - | TRBV2 | CASSSLAGGPETQYF
TRBJ1-3 | - | TRBV5-4 | CASSIGTGDGNTIYF
TRBJ1-1 | - | TRBV30 | CAWNRDMANTEAFF
TRBJ2-2 | few | TRBV5-4 | CASSLAGAGGELFF
TRBJ2-1 | - | TRBV6-1 | CASSEALFLAGAYNEQFF
TRBJ1-2 | - | TRBV30 | CAWTVGNYGYTF
TRBJ2-5 | - | TRBV30 | CAWSFRVGETQYF
TRBJ1-6 | - | TRBV5-4 | CASSLSVGSSYNSPLHF
TRBJ2-7 | - | TRBV7-9 | CASSLISGYEQYF
TRBJ2-4 | - | TRBV7-9 | CASSSYLRGAKNIQYF
TRBJ1-5 | - | TRBV21-1 | CASSRSGVDRRRNQPQHF
TRBJ2-5 | - | TRBV5-4 | CASSRGTSGTQYF
TRBJ1-4 | - | TRBV5-4 | CASSLGVVTNEKLFF
TRBJ2-5 | - | TRBV11-2 | CASSSRTSGYQETQYF
TRBJ1-1 | - | TRBV4-1 | CASSQVREKTTEAFF
TRBJ2-3 | - | TRBV11-3 | CASSLPLAGLDTQYF
TRBJ2-3 | few | TRBV11-3 | CASSLVANTDTQYF
TRBJ2-1 | - | TRBV5-1 | CASSSGTVSYNEQFF
TRBJ2-3 | - | TRBV7-2 | CASSLSGGGEDTQYF
TRBJ2-3 | - | TRBV9 | CASSVGVGPIFTDTQYF
TRBJ1-1 | few | TRBV10-2 | CASRPRKTAINTEAFF
TRBJ2-2 | - | TRBV7-9 | CASSLGEGVTGELFF
TRBJ2-2 | once | TRBV9 | CASSPGQGRTGELFF
TRBJ1-4 | - | TRBV13 | CASSLGEQGAHRKLFF
TRBJ1-6 | - | TRBV7-3 | CASSFAGNSPLHF
TRBJ1-1 | - | TRBV7-9 | CASSTLGGENTEAFF
TRBJ2-7 | - | TRBV5-6 | CASEEGGAYEQYF
TRBJ2-5 | - | TRBV2 | CASRLWENQETQYF
TRBJ2-6 | - | TRBV2 | CASSSDRAGANVLTF
TRBJ1-1 | - | TRBV7-2 | CASSLSEKAFF
TRBJ2-1 | - | TRBV7-9 | CASSLGGLSYNEQFF
TRBJ2-1 | - | TRBV30 | CAWGGSEQFF
TRBJ2-2 | - | TRBV7-2 | CASSPPLLASGGLGGELFF
TRBJ2-3 | - | TRBV7-6 | CASSLLAGALTDTQYF